The present T cell receptor (beta chain) was sequenced within a study of T cell responses to AZD1222 COVID-19 vaccine. Study-level points and caveats: The donor group comprised mostly white British people and more females; the analysis possibly underestimated clonal diversity. Nearly half of unique spike-specific TCRs reportedly avoided B.1.351 and B.1.1.7 mutated regions.

Assay: immunoSEQ multiplex PCR; the TCRdb copy retains only in-frame clones and omits some. Among around 72,000 clones listed, 75% to 85% were seen once. The CDR3 covers 11 residues. Germline CDR1 is DFQATT and CDR2 is SNEGSKA (reference sequence). V was pared by 3 bases and J by 8 bases, with 8 bases between. This clone was detected only a few times. As yet, its antigen is unknown. The receptor was isolated from an adult in good health. This chain uses TRBV20-1 with TRBJ2-1, with D perhaps assigned TRBD1 or TRBD2 (6 bases each). The sample in question was peripheral blood, obtained on day 0 of AZD1222 vaccination. The CDR3 sequence is CSASRGDEQFF. CDR3 DNA: TGCAGTGCTAGTAGGGGGGATGAGCAGTTCTTC.